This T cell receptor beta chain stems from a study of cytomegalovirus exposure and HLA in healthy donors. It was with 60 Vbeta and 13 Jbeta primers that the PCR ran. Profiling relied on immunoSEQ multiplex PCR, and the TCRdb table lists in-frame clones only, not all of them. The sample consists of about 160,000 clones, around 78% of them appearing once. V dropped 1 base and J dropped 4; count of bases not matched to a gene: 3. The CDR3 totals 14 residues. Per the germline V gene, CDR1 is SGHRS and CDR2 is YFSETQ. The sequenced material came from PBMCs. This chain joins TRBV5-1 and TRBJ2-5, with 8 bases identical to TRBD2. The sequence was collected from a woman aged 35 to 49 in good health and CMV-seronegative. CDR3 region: CASSLSGGPETQYF. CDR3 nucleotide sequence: TGCGCCAGCAGCTTGTCGGGGGGGCCAGAGACCCAGTACTTC.